These T cell receptor beta chains were read from a single sample in a study of CD4 T cells in relation to SARS-CoV-2 and coronaviruses. Generated by immunoSEQ multiplex PCR, the TCRdb table keeps only in-frame clones and is missing some. The sample includes about 68,000 clones, roughly 93% of them seen just once. Material: naive CD4+ T cells from PBMCs. All receptors derive from a human donor in good health. Both conserved end residues are part of each CDR3. D genes are given only for firm matches. Clone size appears in some rows only: once, few, many, or a class for an expanded clone.

v_gene	d_gene	abundance	j_gene	CDR3aa	CDR3nt
TRBV7-9	-	-	TRBJ1-1	CASSFSHTEAFF	TGTGCCAGCAGCTTCTCACACACTGAAGCTTTCTTT
TRBV18	-	-	TRBJ1-4	CASSSYTGSTNEKLFF	TGTGCCAGCTCATCATATACAGGTTCGACTAATGAAAAACTGTTTTTT
TRBV18	-	-	TRBJ1-1	CASSTGAGGTEAFF	TGTGCCAGCTCAACTGGGGCTGGCGGCACTGAAGCTTTCTTT
TRBV18	-	-	TRBJ2-1	CASSPGAGNNEQFF	TGTGCCAGCTCACCGGGGGCAGGCAACAATGAGCAGTTCTTC
TRBV4-1	-	-	TRBJ1-3	CASSPAREDNAGNTIYF	TGCGCCAGCAGCCCTGCCCGCGAAGACAATGCTGGAAACACCATATATTTT
TRBV7-2	-	-	TRBJ2-1	CASSLAASLNEQFF	TGTGCCAGCAGCTTAGCCGCCAGTCTCAATGAGCAGTTCTTC
TRBV7-8	TRBD1	-	TRBJ1-5	CASSRRQGAKDQYSNQPQHF	TGTGCCAGCAGCAGACGACAGGGGGCGAAGGATCAATATAGCAATCAGCCCCAGCATTTT
TRBV3-1/TRBV3-2	-	-	TRBJ2-1	CASSRRGEQFF	TGTGCCAGCAGCCGGAGGGGTGAGCAGTTCTTC
TRBV18	TRBD1	-	TRBJ1-5	CASSPLGQGNQPQHF	TGTGCCAGCTCACCCCTGGGACAGGGCAATCAGCCCCAGCATTTT
TRBV4-1	-	-	TRBJ2-2	CASSLMSLVLAGELFF	TGCGCCAGCAGCCTAATGTCTCTGGTTTTAGCCGGGGAGCTGTTTTTT
TRBV5-1	-	once	TRBJ2-3	CASSAVGGDTDTQYF	TGCGCCAGCAGCGCCGTAGGGGGAGACACAGATACGCAGTATTTT
TRBV30	-	-	TRBJ2-5	CAWSGIWETQYF	TGTGCCTGGAGCGGGATTTGGGAGACCCAGTACTTC
TRBV30	-	-	TRBJ1-6	CAWSPLVGGPLHF	TGTGCCTGGAGTCCCCTGGTGGGGGGACCCCTCCACTTT
TRBV19	TRBD1	once	TRBJ1-2	CASSPDREGYTF	TGTGCCAGTTCCCCAGACAGGGAGGGCTACACCTTC
TRBV19	-	once	TRBJ2-3	CASSPGASTDTQYF	TGTGCCAGTAGTCCGGGGGCCTCTACAGATACGCAGTATTTT
TRBV9	-	-	TRBJ2-1	CASSVDGGTYNEQFF	TGTGCCAGCAGCGTGGACGGGGGAACCTACAATGAGCAGTTCTTC
TRBV5-1	TRBD1	-	TRBJ1-5	CASSSGQGDSQPQHF	TGCGCCAGCAGCTCCGGACAGGGGGACTCTCAGCCCCAGCATTTT
TRBV13	TRBD1	-	TRBJ2-1	CASSSGGSYNEQFF	TGTGCCAGCAGCTCAGGGGGCTCCTACAATGAGCAGTTCTTC
TRBV7-9	TRBD1	-	TRBJ2-3	CASSLGQSTDTQYF	TGTGCCAGCAGCTTGGGACAGTCCACAGATACGCAGTATTTT
TRBV7-6	TRBD1	-	TRBJ1-3	CASTTGTVGNTIYF	TGTGCCAGCACCACCGGGACAGTCGGAAACACCATATATTTT
TRBV15	-	-	TRBJ2-7	CATSRVLGRYEQYF	TGTGCCACCAGCAGAGTTTTGGGAAGGTACGAGCAGTACTTC
TRBV6-5	TRBD1	-	TRBJ1-2	CASSRTGADYGYTF	TGTGCCAGCAGCCGGACAGGGGCGGACTATGGCTACACCTTC
TRBV18	TRBD1	-	TRBJ2-7	CASSPTGGDHYEQYF	TGTGCCAGCTCACCGACAGGGGGCGATCACTACGAGCAGTACTTC
TRBV11-3	-	once	TRBJ2-1	CASSPQMGSEQFF	TGTGCCAGCAGCCCCCAAATGGGTAGCGAGCAGTTCTTC
TRBV27	TRBD1	-	TRBJ1-5	CASREGQISNQPQHF	TGTGCCAGCAGGGAGGGACAGATTAGCAATCAGCCCCAGCATTTT
TRBV7-2	TRBD2	-	TRBJ2-1	CASSLRGASGLVSYNEQFF	TGTGCCAGCAGCTTAAGGGGCGCTAGCGGGCTCGTCTCCTACAATGAGCAGTTCTTC